This T cell receptor (beta chain) derives from a study of response to subunit inactivated influenza vaccine. A single record per CDR3 protein comes from TCRdb applying MiXCR to the RT-PCR reads. The sample carries roughly 620,000 distinct CDR3 sequences, roughly 12% recorded once. Germline CDR1 reads SGHRS; CDR2 reads YFSETQ. V was trimmed by 0 bases and J by 5 bases, leaving 13 bases between them. The CDR3 is 15 amino acids. Another study also made use of these data, one on T cells expressing NK-cell markers. That paper adds: Libraries used 5'RACE template switching adding universal primer site and UMIs. The study drew TCR beta repertoires from sorted CD3+CD56+NKG2C+, CD3+CD56+NKG2C- and CD3+CD56-NKG2C+ T cells. HCMV serostatus: most of the eight sequenced donors positive, one negative. The share of CD8+ T cells held by dominant NKG2C+ clonotypes was about 1.0-7.5% in roughly 6 donors.

The TCR was taken from a man in his fifties or sixties who received an inactivated influenza vaccine. The source was PBMCs from blood, collected on the day of vaccination. The chain has TRBV5-1 and TRBJ2-3, with D tentatively TRBD2 (6 bases). The CDR3 loop is CASSLVAGSKDTQYF. The CDR3 DNA reads as TGCGCCAGCAGCTTGGTTGCGGGGTCGAAAGATACGCAGTATTTT.